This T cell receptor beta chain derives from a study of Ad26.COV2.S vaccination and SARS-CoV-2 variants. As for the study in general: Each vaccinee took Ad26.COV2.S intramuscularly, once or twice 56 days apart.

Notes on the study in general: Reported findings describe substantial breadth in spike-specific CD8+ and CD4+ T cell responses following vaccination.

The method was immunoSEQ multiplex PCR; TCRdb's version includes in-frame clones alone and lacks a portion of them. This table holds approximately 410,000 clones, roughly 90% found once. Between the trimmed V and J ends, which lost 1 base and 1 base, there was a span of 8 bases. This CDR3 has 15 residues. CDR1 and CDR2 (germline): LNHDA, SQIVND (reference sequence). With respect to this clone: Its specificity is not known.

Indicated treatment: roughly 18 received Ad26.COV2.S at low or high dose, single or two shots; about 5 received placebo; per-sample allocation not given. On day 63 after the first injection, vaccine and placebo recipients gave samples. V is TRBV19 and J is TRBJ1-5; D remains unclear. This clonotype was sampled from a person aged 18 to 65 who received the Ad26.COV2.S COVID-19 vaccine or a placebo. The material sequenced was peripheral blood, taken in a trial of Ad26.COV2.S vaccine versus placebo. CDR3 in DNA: TGTGCCAGTAGTATAGCGTCCCTAAGCAATCAGCCCCAGCATTTT. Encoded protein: CASSIASLSNQPQHF. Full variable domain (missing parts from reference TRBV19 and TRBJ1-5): DGGITQSPKYLFRKEGQNVTLSCEQNLNHDAMYWYRQDPGQGLRLIYYSQIVNDFQKGDIAEGYSVSREKKESFPLTVTSAQKNPTAFYLCASSIASLSNQPQHFGDGTRLSIL.